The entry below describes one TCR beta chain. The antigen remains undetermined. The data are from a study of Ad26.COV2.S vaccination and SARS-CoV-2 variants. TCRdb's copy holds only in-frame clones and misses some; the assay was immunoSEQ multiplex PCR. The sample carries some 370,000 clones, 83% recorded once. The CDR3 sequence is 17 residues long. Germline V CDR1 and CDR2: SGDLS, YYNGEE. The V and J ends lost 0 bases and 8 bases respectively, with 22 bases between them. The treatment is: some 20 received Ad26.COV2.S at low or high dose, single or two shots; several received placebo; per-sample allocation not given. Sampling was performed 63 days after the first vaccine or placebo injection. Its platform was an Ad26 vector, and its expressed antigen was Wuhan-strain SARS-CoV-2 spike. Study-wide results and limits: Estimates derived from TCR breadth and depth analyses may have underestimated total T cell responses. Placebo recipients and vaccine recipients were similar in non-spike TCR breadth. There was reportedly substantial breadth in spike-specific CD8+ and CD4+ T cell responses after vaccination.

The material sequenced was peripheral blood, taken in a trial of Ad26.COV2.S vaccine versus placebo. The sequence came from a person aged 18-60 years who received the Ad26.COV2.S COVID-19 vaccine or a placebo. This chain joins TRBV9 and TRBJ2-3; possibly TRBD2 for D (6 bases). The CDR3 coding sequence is TGTGCCAGCAGCGTAGGAGAACGGACTATCCCCCGGGGTACGCAGTATTTT. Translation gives CASSVGERTIPRGTQYF.